The clone carrying this T cell receptor (beta chain) was seen a few times. In TCRdb, the RACE reads were re-called with MiXCR into one record per CDR3 protein. Here the sample spans around 160,000 distinct CDR3 sequences, approximately 14% being singletons. V was pared by 6 bases and J by 2 bases, with 19 bases between. The CDR3 extends over 16 amino acids. The data stem from a study of human T cells and chemical hapten exposure. Time point specified: patch test 1, 2 weeks after DPC sensitization. Treatment denoted: therapeutic diphenylcyclopropenone sensitization with weekly scalp DPC. The receptor was isolated from a woman under 40 with alopecia areata. Some clones in this sample may be carry-over from other donors' samples. The chain carries TRBV12-3 or TRBV12-4 and TRBJ2-5; no reliable D call. The sample consisted of whole blood, taken in connection with sensitization to the hapten diphenylcyclopropenone (DPC). The CDR3 protein is CASSLSLALGQETQYF. CDR3 in DNA: TGTGCCAGCAGCCTGAGTCTCGCCCTCGGGCAAGAGACCCAGTACTTC.